Shown below are 28 T cell receptor beta chains from a single sample sequenced in a study of blood T cell repertoires in COVID-19. Produced via immunoSEQ multiplex PCR; TCRdb's table is partial and in-frame only. The repertoire has some 150,000 clones, about 79% of them found once; the top ten carry 15%. Sequenced sample: PBMCs or T cells enriched from blood (not recorded which). These receptors originate from a man in his forties or fifties who had recovered from COVID-19.

This clone appeared once. V gene TRBV28 combines with J gene TRBJ1-2; 9 bases line up with TRBD1. The J segment lost 5 bases and the V segment lost 2 bases, leaving 6 bases of the junction unmatched. CDR1 and CDR2 from the germline V gene are MDHEN and SYDVKM. The CDR3 contains 15 residues. CDR3 sequence: CASSLGQGRSYGYTF. The DNA of the CDR3 is TGTGCCAGCAGTTTAGGACAGGGGCGATCATATGGCTACACCTTC.

The chain carries TRBV7-8 and TRBJ2-3; D unresolved. V lost 4 bases and J 2 bases, leaving 10 bases between the germline ends. Per germline, CDR1 SGHVS and CDR2 FQNEAQ. This CDR3 has 14 amino acids. The CDR3 loop is CASSSVKPTDTQYF. The CDR3 nucleotides read TGTGCCAGCAGCTCCGTGAAGCCCACAGATACGCAGTATTTT.

The chain combines TRBV3-1 (or the pseudogene TRBV3-2) with TRBJ2-7; 7 positions agree with TRBD1. J gave up 0 bases and V 1 base, and 9 bases lay outside the gene matches. In germline, CDR1 is LGHDT, CDR2 YNNKEL (reference sequence). There are 17 residues in the CDR3. CDR3 nucleotide sequence: TGTGCCAGCAGCCAAGGACCTATGGACAGGTCCTCCTACGAGCAGTACTTC. Protein sequence: CASSQGPMDRSSYEQYF.

This clone was seen a handful of times. This rearrangement joins TRBV5-1 to TRBJ2-7; D is perhaps TRBD1 (6 bases). The V gene lost 2 bases and the J gene lost 6 bases, with 15 bases spanning the gap. The CDR3 has 14 residues. CDR1 and CDR2 from the germline V gene are SGHRS and YFSETQ. DNA for the CDR3: TGCGCCAGCAGCTTACTGGACAGTTACTCCGAGCAGTACTTC. It codes for CASSLLDSYSEQYF.

The J gene is TRBJ1-5, the V gene TRBV10-2; perhaps TRBD1 as D (5 bases). CDR1 is WSHSY and CDR2 is SAAADI in the germline V gene. V was shortened by 6 bases and J by 2 bases, with 20 bases between the two germline ends. The CDR3 runs 17 residues. The CDR3 reads CASSLGGARVGNQPQHF. In nucleotides, the CDR3 is TGCGCCAGCAGCCTTGGAGGGGCGAGGGTAGGCAATCAGCCCCAGCATTTT.

This clone was counted between two and nine times. DNA for the CDR3: TGTGCCAGTAGTATGGGGCGGGGTGCCTACAATGAGCAGTTCTTC. As protein: CASSMGRGAYNEQFF. The chain combines TRBV19 with TRBJ2-1, with a tentative D call TRBD2 (6 bases). Germline V gene sequence: CDR1 LNHDA, CDR2 SQIVND (reference sequence). V lost 3 bases, J lost 2 bases, and 11 bases lay in between. The CDR3 totals 15 residues.

The chain has TRBV18 and TRBJ1-2; weak D call: TRBD1 (5 bases). V shed 3 bases and J shed 8 bases, with 13 bases lying between them. The CDR3 loop spans 13 amino acids. Germline CDR1 and CDR2: KGHSH and LQKENI. The CDR3 nucleotides read TGTGCCAGCTCACCGCAGACAGACCAAGGCTACACCTTC. Its protein is CASSPQTDQGYTF.

The J gene is TRBJ1-1, the V gene TRBV28, with TRBD1 as a possible D gene (6 bases). The CDR3 sequence is 15 residues long. Per the germline V gene, CDR1 is MDHEN and CDR2 is SYDVKM. V gave up 2 bases and J gave up 6 bases, with 16 bases separating them. CDR3 in DNA: TGTGCCAGCAGTTTAGGAGGCGGGGGGGCCCCTGAAGCTTTCTTT. Translating it yields CASSLGGGGAPEAFF.

The V and J genes are TRBV7-3 and TRBJ1-1; 7 bases align to TRBD1. Germline V gives CDR1 SGHTA, CDR2 FQGTGA. V shed 5 bases and J 1 base; nucleotides not matched to a gene: 7. CDR3 length: 15 amino acids. The CDR3 nucleotides read TGTGCCAGCAGCAAGCCGGGACAGACGAACACTGAAGCTTTCTTT. It is translated as CASSKPGQTNTEAFF.

This clone was observed once. The V and J genes are TRBV19 and TRBJ2-3; D perhaps matches TRBD1 (5 bases). V was clipped by 4 bases and J by 6 bases, with 11 bases between them. Germline V CDR1 and CDR2: LNHDA, SQIVND (reference sequence). The CDR3 sequence is 13 residues long. CDR3 sequence: CASSNTGSDTQYF. In DNA, the CDR3 is TGTGCCAGTAGTAATACAGGTTCGGATACGCAGTATTTT.

The chain recombines TRBV24-1 with TRBJ2-7; 11 bases are a match to TRBD1. V shed 6 bases and J 2 bases; nucleotides not matched to a gene: 2. CDR3 length equals 14 residues. Germline V CDR1 and CDR2: KGHDR, SFDVKD. The CDR3 region has the DNA TGTGCCACCAGTCAGGGACAGGGGGCCTACGAGCAGTACTTC. As protein: CATSQGQGAYEQYF.

The chain links TRBV4-1 to TRBJ2-5; D unclear. CDR1 MGHRA and CDR2 YSYEKL come from the germline V gene. The CDR3 consists of 15 residues. The V and J ends lost 5 bases and 4 bases respectively, with 17 bases between them. CDR3 in amino acids: CASSSRSTRPETQYF. In nucleotides, the CDR3 is TGCGCCAGCAGCTCTCGCTCTACCAGGCCAGAGACCCAGTACTTC.

This rearrangement joins TRBV7-3 to TRBJ2-2; 14 bases align to TRBD2. Germline V CDR1 and CDR2: SGHTA, FQGTGA. With V trimmed by 2 bases and J by 6 bases, 14 bases remained unmatched. This CDR3 has 20 amino acids. The CDR3 DNA is TGTGCCAGCAGCTTATTGGGACTAGCGGGGGCTCAATCGGGGTCCGGGGAGCTGTTTTTT. Translating gives CASSLLGLAGAQSGSGELFF.

This CDR3 reads CASSSGFEGGIQYF. CDR3 sequence (DNA): TGTGCCAGCAGCTCGGGATTTGAAGGCGGCATTCAGTACTTC. The rearrangement links TRBV7-3 to TRBJ2-4; D may be TRBD2 (5 bases). Trimming shortened V by 4 bases and J by 9 bases, and 16 bases separated the two germline ends. The CDR3 loop spans 14 amino acids. The germline V gene encodes CDR1 SGHTA and CDR2 FQGTGA.

The chain recombines TRBV5-1 with TRBJ2-7; TRBD1 might be the D (6 bases). This CDR3 has 15 residues. Trimming took 0 bases from V and 0 from J, leaving 10 bases between them. Germline V gene lookup returns CDR1 SGHRS and CDR2 YFSETQ. CDR3 nucleotide sequence: TGCGCCAGCAGCTTGGAGACAGGCAGCTCCTACGAGCAGTACTTC. Residues: CASSLETGSSYEQYF.

This clone was seen only once. The V and J genes are TRBV5-1 and TRBJ2-6, with 7 bases aligning to TRBD1. The germline V gene encodes CDR1 SGHRS and CDR2 YFSETQ. The CDR3 loop spans 16 amino acids. Trimming took 4 bases from V and 4 from J; bases not matched to a gene: 8. CDR3: CASSVDRAEGANVLTF. Written as DNA, the CDR3 is TGCGCCAGCAGCGTTGACAGGGCTGAGGGGGCCAACGTCCTGACTTTC.

The chain combines TRBV5-4 with TRBJ2-2; D gene uncertain. This CDR3 region has 15 residues. Germline CDR1 and CDR2: SGHNT and YYREEE (reference sequence). The germline V and J ends were trimmed by 4 bases and 0 bases, with 10 bases remaining between them. CDR3 DNA sequence: TGTGCCAGCAGCACATACACTACGAACACCGGGGAGCTGTTTTTT. Protein sequence: CASSTYTTNTGELFF.

V and J are TRBV18 and TRBJ2-1; 8 bases are a match to TRBD1. CDR3 length: 14 amino acids. The V gene's germline CDR1 is KGHSH and CDR2 LQKENI. The V segment lost 6 bases and the J segment 4 bases; nucleotides outside the gene matches: 5. The CDR3: CASSWTGRYNEQFF. The DNA for the CDR3 is TGTGCCAGCTCCTGGACAGGGCGGTACAATGAGCAGTTCTTC.

This clone has a count of ten or more. The sample contains more than one DNA sequence encoding this CDR3. The chain combines TRBV7-2 with TRBJ1-4; D gene unclear. V lost 1 base and J 5 bases, leaving 5 bases between the germline ends. This CDR3 is 13 amino acids long. Per germline, CDR1 SGHTA and CDR2 FQGNSA. The CDR3 loop reads CASSLELNEKLFF. The CDR3 DNA sequence: TGTGCCAGCAGCTTAGAACTCAATGAAAAACTGTTTTTT.

This clone has ten or more counts. The chain is built from TRBV5-8 and TRBJ2-7, with TRBD2 as a possible D gene (6 bases). Germline CDR1 reads SGHTS; CDR2 reads YDEGEE. V lost 4 bases, J lost 4 bases, and 18 bases lay in between. CDR3 size: 15 residues. CDR3 in amino acids: CASSNRDSYIYEQYF. CDR3 coding DNA: TGTGCCAGCAGCAACCGGGACTCGTATATTTACGAGCAGTACTTC.

DNA of the CDR3: TGTGCCATCAGCGCCGGGACTAGCGGGGAGAAGTCCTACGAGCAGTACTTC. This codes for CAISAGTSGEKSYEQYF. This chain links TRBV10-3 with TRBJ2-7; 13 bases line up with TRBD2. Germline-derived CDR1 and CDR2 are ENHRY and SYGVKD. The junction had 9 bases not matched to a gene; V was cut back by 6 bases and J by 1 base. CDR3 length: 17 amino acids.

J is TRBJ2-7 and V is TRBV6-1; 8 bases map to TRBD1. V dropped 2 bases and J dropped 2; count of bases not matched to a gene: 5. Germline CDR1 and CDR2: MNHNS and SASEGT. The CDR3 spans 15 residues. The CDR3 DNA is TGTGCCAGCAGTGAATTCGGACAGGGCCCCTACGAGCAGTACTTC. Residues: CASSEFGQGPYEQYF.

The V call is TRBV7-9, the J call TRBJ1-6; no definite D call. The CDR3 spans 14 residues. The germline V gene encodes CDR1 SEHNR and CDR2 FQNEAQ (reference sequence). Trimming pared 2 bases from V and 6 bases from J, leaving 8 bases between. The CDR3 is CASSLTQVNSPLHF. CDR3 DNA: TGTGCCAGCAGCTTAACTCAGGTTAATTCACCCCTCCACTTT.

V gene TRBV3-1 (or the pseudogene TRBV3-2) combines with J gene TRBJ1-1, with TRBD1 matching 12 bases. The trim removed 4 bases at V and 3 bases at J, leaving 9 bases unmatched. Germline CDR1 LGHDT, CDR2 YNNKEL (reference sequence). CDR3 length equals 17 residues. The DNA of the CDR3 is TGTGCCAGCAGCCCTGGGACAGGGGGCGCGATGGACACTGAAGCTTTCTTT. Translation gives CASSPGTGGAMDTEAFF.

The rearrangement links TRBV2 to TRBJ2-3, with TRBD2 matching 13 bases. The germline gives CDR1 SNHLY, CDR2 FYNNEI. With 7 bases clipped from V and 2 bases from J, the junction kept 12 bases outside the gene matches. This CDR3 is 18 amino acids long. The CDR3 spells CASNPNRLAGGLTDTQYF. For the CDR3, the DNA is TGTGCCAGCAACCCCAATAGACTAGCGGGGGGCCTCACAGATACGCAGTATTTT.

The rearrangement uses TRBV6-5 and TRBJ2-7, with TRBD1 matching over 9 bases. CDR3 length: 12 residues. J lost 6 bases, V lost 9 bases, and 6 bases had no gene match. Germline V lookup: CDR1 MNHEY, CDR2 SVGAGI. CDR3 residues: CASRTGESEQYF. The CDR3 DNA reads as TGTGCCAGTCGGACAGGGGAAAGCGAGCAGTACTTC.

The chain carries TRBV30 and TRBJ2-7; 8 bases map to TRBD1. CDR3 length equals 13 residues. Germline-derived CDR1 and CDR2 are GTSNPN and SVGIG (reference sequence). The V gene end was trimmed by 1 base and the J gene end by 4 bases; junction bases not matched to a gene: 3. CDR3 region: CAWSGDRGYEQYF. The CDR3 DNA reads TGTGCCTGGAGTGGCGACAGGGGTTACGAGCAGTACTTC.

The V call is TRBV7-9, the J call TRBJ2-3; D possibly corresponds to TRBD1 (6 bases). From germline, CDR1 is SEHNR and CDR2 FQNEAQ (reference sequence). The CDR3 has 14 amino acids. V lost 7 bases and J 3 bases, leaving 14 bases between the germline ends. CDR3 in DNA: TGTGCCAGCATTCCGGACAGCCGAACAGATACGCAGTATTTT. Protein: CASIPDSRTDTQYF.